Given below is one T cell receptor beta chain in context. The entry originates in a study of regulatory and conventional T cells in RAG deficiency. Sequencing used immunoSEQ multiplex PCR; TCRdb keeps in-frame clones, though not all of them. The sample includes about 30,000 clones, over 90% of them seen just once. This CDR3 is built from 17 residues. V trimming: 2 bases; J trimming: 2 bases; junction bases outside the gene matches: 10. CDR1 is SGHRS and CDR2 is YFSETQ in the germline V gene. Conventional CD4+ T cells were sorted from blood as CD25-low CD127-high cells. These data were also reused for a study on regulatory T cells. As reported in that work: Primers: 52 TRBV forward and 13 TRBJ reverse.

Specimen: CD25- CD4+ T cells sorted from blood. The V and J genes are TRBV5-1 and TRBJ2-5; 9 nucleotides align to TRBD2. The TCR was taken from a human donor in good health. The CDR3 DNA follows: TGCGCCAGCAGCTTAATAGCGGGGGCGACACCGCAAGAGACCCAGTACTTC. Its translation: CASSLIAGATPQETQYF.